A single sample is the source of the 23 T cell receptor beta chains below, sequenced in a study of tumor-infiltrating lymphocytes in primary liver carcinoma. They got blood RNA out of unsorted whole blood and also pulled out germline DNA. TCR beta cDNA was prepared out of roughly 500 ng total RNA by means of a constant-region primer. ARM-PCR was slightly modified, and three nested multiplex PCR rounds with it gave rise to the TCR beta libraries. The first two PCR rounds used TRBV1-TRBV30 primers with a Cbeta primer, 10 cycles each. MiXCR was run by TCRdb on the multiplex PCR reads, yielding one entry per CDR3 protein. Of about 320,000 distinct CDR3 sequences listed, approximately 60% are singletons. The material sequenced was peripheral blood. All receptors come from a middle-aged man with primary liver carcinoma and hepatitis B virus infection.

This clonotype was counted at least ten times. This chain uses TRBV6-1 with TRBJ2-3, with D perhaps matching TRBD1 (6 bases). Germline V gives CDR1 MNHNS, CDR2 SASEGT. V lost 4 bases and J 0 bases, leaving 11 bases between the germline ends. The CDR3 covers 15 residues. The CDR3 loop reads CASSVTGFSTDTQYF. In DNA form, the CDR3 reads TGTGCCAGCAGTGTAACAGGGTTCAGCACAGATACGCAGTATTTT.

The genes are TRBV10-3 and TRBJ2-3; 9 bases map to TRBD1. The germline V gene encodes CDR1 ENHRY and CDR2 SYGVKD. V was clipped by 8 bases and J by 4 bases; unmatched bases: 4. CDR3 length: 13 residues. CDR3 coding DNA: TGTGCCATCGGGGACAGGGTAGCAGATACGCAGTATTTT. Protein: CAIGDRVADTQYF.

This clonotype was detected a few times. This chain links TRBV29-1 with TRBJ2-1; the D is unclear. Germline loops: CDR1 SQVTM, CDR2 ANQGSEA. Trimming took 6 bases from V and 16 from J, leaving 19 bases between them. CDR3 length equals 11 residues. The CDR3 spells CSVSSYNGHFF. Written as DNA, the CDR3 is TGCAGCGTCTCCTCCTACAATGGGCACTTCTTC.

This clonotype was picked up many times. Here the CDR3 DNA reads TGTGCCAGCAGCTCTGGGGGGACTAAGGGGGTCACTGAAGCTTTCTTT. The encoded protein is CASSSGGTKGVTEAFF. The rearrangement links TRBV5-4 to TRBJ1-1, with TRBD1 as a possible D gene (6 bases). The germline V gene has CDR1 SGHNT and CDR2 YYREEE (reference sequence). Trimming cost V 3 bases and J 4 bases, with 19 bases left between them. CDR3 length: 16 residues. Based on the CDR3 plus reference TRBV5-4 and TRBJ1-1, the full variable domain is ETGVTQSPTHLIKTRGQQVTLRCSSQSGHNTVSWYQQALGQGPQFIFQYYREEENGRGNFPPRFSGLQFPNYSSELNVNALELDDSALYLCASSSGGTKGVTEAFFGQGTRLTVV.

The chain has TRBV11-1 and TRBJ1-1; TRBD1 aligns across 7 bases. Trimming at V came to 6 bases and at J to 14 bases, leaving 15 bases not matched to a gene. The CDR3 runs to 13 residues. Germline CDR1 and CDR2: SGHAT and FQDESV (reference sequence). CDR3 region: CASSRQGNTEVFF. The CDR3 nucleotides read TGTGCCAGCAGTCGACAGGGTAACACTGAAGTCTTCTTT.

The V and J genes are TRBV10-3 and TRBJ2-1; D remains ambiguous. Trimming took 1 base from V and 8 from J, leaving 9 bases between them. Germline V CDR1 and CDR2: ENHRY, SYGVKD. The CDR3 is made up of 13 amino acids. The CDR3 sequence is CAISELGYDEQFF. DNA for the CDR3: TGTGCCATCAGTGAGTTAGGGTACGATGAGCAGTTCTTC.

This clonotype occurred once. The rearrangement joins TRBV28 to TRBJ2-5; a possible D gene is TRBD2 (5 bases). Germline CDR1 MDHEN, CDR2 SYDVKM. V lost 4 bases, J lost 7 bases, and 22 bases lay in between. The CDR3 spans 16 residues. CDR3 in amino acids: CASSSASGSHIVTQYF. CDR3 DNA sequence: TGTGCCAGCAGTTCCGCTAGTGGGAGCCATATAGTGACCCAGTACTTC.

Concerning this clonotype itself: Mismatch with germline at one junction end may stem from a read error. The CDR3 DNA reads as TGTGCCAGCAGCCAAGGGACAGGGATTTACGGGGAGCTGTTATTT. This codes for CASSQGTGIYGELLF. The rearrangement links TRBV7-8 to TRBJ2-2; 9 nucleotides line up with TRBD1. This CDR3 region has 15 residues. Germline assignment: CDR1 SGHVS and CDR2 FQNEAQ.

On this clonotype itself: One end of the junction is discordant with germline, which a read error may explain. The chain joins TRBV11-1 to TRBJ1-1; no firm D call. The germline V gene encodes CDR1 SGHAT and CDR2 FQDESV (reference sequence). CDR3 length equals 16 residues. CDR3 nucleotides: TGTGACAGCAGCCCCACTCTGACATGCGTGAACACTGAAGCTTTCTTT. Protein sequence: CDSSPTLTCVNTEAFF.

For this clonotype: A read error may account for a junction end that differs from germline. V usage is TRBV11-2 and J usage is TRBJ2-2; D possibly uses TRBD1 or TRBD2 (5 bases each). CDR1 and CDR2 from the germline V gene are SGHAT and FQNNGV. The CDR3 covers 13 residues. The CDR3 here is CTSRVLSYGEPFF. In nucleotides, the CDR3 is TGTACCAGCAGGGTTTTGTCTTACGGGGAGCCGTTTTTT.

The chain recombines TRBV11-2 with TRBJ2-5; 8 bases align to TRBD2. Germline CDR1 is SGHAT and CDR2 is FQNNGV. CDR3 length equals 16 residues. Losses at the gene ends were 5 bases for V and 1 base for J; bases not matched to a gene: 9. The CDR3 reads CASSLNSGNSQETQYF. CDR3 in DNA: TGTGCCAGCAGCCTAAATAGCGGGAACTCCCAAGAGACCCAGTACTTC.

V and J are TRBV12-3 or TRBV12-4 and TRBJ2-7; a possible D gene is TRBD2 (5 bases). Deletions cut 1 base from V and 4 bases from J, with 14 bases between. The CDR3 runs to 15 residues. The CDR3 DNA is TGTGCCAGCAGTTTAGTAGGGAGAGGTCTGTACGAGCAGTACTTC. As protein: CASSLVGRGLYEQYF.

Comment on this clonotype: The CDR3 carries no conserved terminal phenylalanine or tryptophan, so it likely arises from a read error. The chain couples TRBV4-2 to TRBJ2-7; D remains ambiguous. CDR1 is LGHNA, CDR2 YNFKEQ, per germline. This CDR3 region has 14 residues. The DNA for the CDR3 is TGTGCCAGCAACCAAGGGCACACATCCTACGAGCAGTACTCC. This sequence encodes CASNQGHTSYEQYS.

Remarks on this clonotype: The CDR3 carries no conserved terminal phenylalanine or tryptophan, so it likely arises from a read error. The chain links TRBV11-2 to TRBJ2-1; D might be TRBD2 (5 bases). The CDR3 extends over 17 amino acids. V dropped 1 base and J dropped 4 bases, with 17 bases sitting between them. From germline, CDR1 is SGHAT and CDR2 FQNNGV. CDR3 bases: TGTGCCAGCAGCTTAGGAGGAGCTGCTAGCTCTTACAATGAGCAGTTCTTG. Amino acid sequence: CASSLGGAASSYNEQFL.

This clonotype is deemed hyperexpanded. CDR3 nucleotide sequence: TGTGCCAGCAGCGACTCTAGCTCATCCTACAATGAGCAGTTCTTC. This sequence encodes CASSDSSSSYNEQFF. The chain is built from TRBV11-1 and TRBJ2-1, with D tentatively TRBD2 (5 bases). V lost 5 bases and J 1 base, leaving 12 bases between the germline ends. Germline-derived CDR1 and CDR2 are SGHAT and FQDESV (reference sequence). The CDR3 has 15 amino acids.

Only one count was recorded for this clonotype. Relative to the germline gene, one junction end is altered; a read error may explain this. The V gene is TRBV5-5, the J gene TRBJ1-5, with a tentative D call TRBD2 (6 bases). The J call may be incorrect, as the DNA end agrees better with TRBJ2-3. The CDR3 totals 15 residues. Germline CDR1 and CDR2: SGHKS and YYEKEE (reference sequence). The CDR3 reads CGSSFSGDSNQPQYF. CDR3 sequence (DNA): TGTGGCAGCAGCTTCTCGGGGGATAGCAATCAGCCCCAGTATTTT.

To note about this clonotype: This could be a read error, since a much larger clone is one nucleotide away. The chain joins TRBV6-6 to TRBJ2-1, with D possibly matching TRBD2 (6 bases). The length of the CDR3 is 16 residues. Between the trimmed V and J ends, which lost 7 bases and 2 bases, there was a span of 18 bases. Germline CDR1 MNHNY, CDR2 SVGAGI (reference sequence). This chain's CDR3 is CASTKSGLLTYNEQFF. The CDR3 coding sequence is TGTGCCAGCACCAAAAGCGGACTACTCACCTACAATGAGCAGTTCTTC.

On this clonotype itself: A single base separates this from a much larger clone, so it may be a read error. V usage is TRBV6-6 and J usage is TRBJ1-3; 8 bases line up with TRBD1. Looked up from germline, CDR1 is MNHNY and CDR2 is SVGAGI (reference sequence). The CDR3 is made up of 16 amino acids. Trimming at V came to 8 bases and at J to 4 bases, leaving 13 bases not matched to a gene. CDR3 sequence reads: CASGPGTGGSGNTIYF. In DNA, the CDR3 is TGTGCCAGCGGGCCGGGCACAGGGGGGTCGGGAAACACCATATATTTT.

This clonotype occurred a few times. The chain employs TRBV4-2 and TRBJ1-3, with TRBD1 as a possible D gene (5 bases). Trimming removed 0 bases at V and 4 bases at J, with 13 bases between. This CDR3 has 16 residues. Germline assignment: CDR1 LGHNA and CDR2 YNFKEQ. CDR3 sequence: CASSQDWTKGGNTIYF. The CDR3 DNA reads TGTGCCAGCAGCCAAGATTGGACCAAGGGGGGAAACACCATATATTTT.

Concerning this clonotype itself: A much larger clone differs from this one at a single base, so this may be a read error. The chain is built from TRBV6-5 and TRBJ2-2, with D possibly matching TRBD2 (5 bases). CDR1 and CDR2 from the germline V gene are MNHEY and SVGAGI. The CDR3 totals 15 residues. CDR3 residues: CAGSYQRGITGELFF. The CDR3 DNA follows: TGTGCCGGCAGTTACCAGAGAGGGATCACCGGGGAGCTGTTTTTT.

This clonotype has ten or more counts. The gene calls are TRBV29-1 and TRBJ2-2, with TRBD2 identical over 10 bases. Trimming took 5 bases from V and 4 from J; bases not matched to a gene: 7. There are 15 residues in the CDR3. Looked up from germline, CDR1 is SQVTM and CDR2 is ANQGSEA. CDR3 coding DNA: TGCAGCGTTTTGGCGGGACTAGCGATCACCGGGGAGCTGTTTTTT. As protein: CSVLAGLAITGELFF.

Note on this clonotype: This may be a read error: a much more frequent sequence differs by one nucleotide. The chain uses TRBV6-1 and TRBJ2-7, with a possible D match to TRBD1 (5 bases). CDR1 and CDR2 (germline): MNHNS, SASEGT. The CDR3 consists of 15 residues. DNA for the CDR3: TGTGCCAGCAATGAAAGCAGGGCGCTGTTGAAGGAGCAGTACTTC. Encoded protein: CASNESRALLKEQYF.

This clonotype was recorded at least ten times. The chain combines TRBV6-2 or TRBV6-3 with TRBJ1-2; D possibly corresponds to TRBD1 (5 bases). CDR1 MNHEY and CDR2 SVGEGT come from the germline V gene. The V end was cut by 6 bases, the J end by 4 bases, with 18 bases between. The CDR3 length is 15 residues. The CDR3 bases are TGTGCCAGCAGCGACGGAGGGGCGAATCTCTATGGCTACACCTTC. Protein product: CASSDGGANLYGYTF.